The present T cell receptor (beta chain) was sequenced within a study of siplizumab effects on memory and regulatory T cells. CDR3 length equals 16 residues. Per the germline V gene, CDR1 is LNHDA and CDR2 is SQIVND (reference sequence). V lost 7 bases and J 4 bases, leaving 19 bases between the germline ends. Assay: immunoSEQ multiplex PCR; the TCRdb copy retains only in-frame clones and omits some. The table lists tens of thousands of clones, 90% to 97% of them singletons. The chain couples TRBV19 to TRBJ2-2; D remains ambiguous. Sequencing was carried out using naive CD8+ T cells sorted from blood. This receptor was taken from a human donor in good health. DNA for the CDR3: TGTGCCAGTACCCCCCGAGAGGCTGGGGTCACCGGGGAGCTGTTTTTT. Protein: CASTPREAGVTGELFF.